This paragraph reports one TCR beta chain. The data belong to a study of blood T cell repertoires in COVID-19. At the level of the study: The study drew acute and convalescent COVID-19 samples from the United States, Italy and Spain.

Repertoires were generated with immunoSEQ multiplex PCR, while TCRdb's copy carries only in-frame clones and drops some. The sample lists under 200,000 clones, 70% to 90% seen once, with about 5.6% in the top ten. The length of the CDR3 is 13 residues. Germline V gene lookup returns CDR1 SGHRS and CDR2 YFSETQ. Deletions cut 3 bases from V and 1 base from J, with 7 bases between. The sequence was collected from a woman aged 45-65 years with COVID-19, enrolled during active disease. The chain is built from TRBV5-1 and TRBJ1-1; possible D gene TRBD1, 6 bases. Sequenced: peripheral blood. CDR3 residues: CASSWTANTEAFF. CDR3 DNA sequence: TGCGCCAGCAGCTGGACAGCGAACACTGAAGCTTTCTTT.